One T cell receptor (beta chain) is described in this entry. This sample stems from a study of blood T cell repertoires in COVID-19. Study overall: Spain, Italy and the United States supplied samples that represented acute and convalescent COVID-19. PBMCs, B-cell-depleted T cells, or T cells provided the cDNA or gDNA that made up the material.

In the original processing: Amplification with reference gene primers provided the estimates of nucleated cell counts. The method was immunoSEQ multiplex PCR; TCRdb's version includes in-frame clones alone and lacks a portion of them. V and J calls and clone size follow that table, whereas D and trimming were derived from the DNA. The sample holds roughly 320,000 clones; roughly 85% are singletons and the top ten take roughly 7%. Germline CDR1 SNHLY, CDR2 FYNNEI. V lost 6 bases and J lost 0; bases outside the gene matches: 2. CDR3 length equals 14 residues. The receptor was isolated from a human donor in a cohort sampled during active COVID-19. The J gene is TRBJ2-7, the V gene TRBV2; 10 bases map to TRBD2. Sequencing was carried out using peripheral blood. The CDR3 protein is CASRGTSASYEQYF. The DNA of the CDR3 is TGTGCCAGCAGGGGGACTAGCGCCTCCTACGAGCAGTACTTC.